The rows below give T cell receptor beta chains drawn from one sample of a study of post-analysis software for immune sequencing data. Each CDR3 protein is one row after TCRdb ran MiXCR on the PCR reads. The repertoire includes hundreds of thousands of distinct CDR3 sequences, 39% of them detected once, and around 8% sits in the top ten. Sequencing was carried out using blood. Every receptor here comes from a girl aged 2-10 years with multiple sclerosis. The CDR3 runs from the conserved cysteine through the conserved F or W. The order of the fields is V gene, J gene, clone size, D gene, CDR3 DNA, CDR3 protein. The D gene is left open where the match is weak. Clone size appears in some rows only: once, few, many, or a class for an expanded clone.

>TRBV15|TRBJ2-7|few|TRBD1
TGTGCCACCAGCAGGACAGGGCAGGGCGAGCAGTACTTC
CATSRTGQGEQYF
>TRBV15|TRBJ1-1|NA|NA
TGTGCCACCAGCAGACTCACGGGGGGGCGCTTCACTGAAGCTTTCTTT
CATSRLTGGRFTEAFF
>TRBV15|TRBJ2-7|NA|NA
TGTGCCACCAGCAGAGGGGAGAGATACGAGCAGTACTTC
CATSRGERYEQYF
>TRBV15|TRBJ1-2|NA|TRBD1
TGTGCCACCAGCGCTTGGACAGGGAACTATGGCTACACCTTC
CATSAWTGNYGYTF
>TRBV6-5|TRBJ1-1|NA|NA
TGTGCCAGCAGCCCGCCGGGACATAACACTGAAGCTTTCTTT
CASSPPGHNTEAFF
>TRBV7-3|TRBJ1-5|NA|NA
TGTGTCAGCAGCAAACAGGGAGGACAGCCCCAGCATTTT
CVSSKQGGQPQHF
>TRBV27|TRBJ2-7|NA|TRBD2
TGTGCCAGCAGTACCTCTGCGGGGGATATCTACGAGCAGTACTTC
CASSTSAGDIYEQYF
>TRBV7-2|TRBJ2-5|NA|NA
TGTGCCAGCAGCTTAGCTCGGACCCAAGAGACCCAGTACTTC
CASSLARTQETQYF
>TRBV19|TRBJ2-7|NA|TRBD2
TGTGCCAGTAGTATAGATAGGACTAGCGGGAGATCGCAACTCTACGAGCAGTACTTC
CASSIDRTSGRSQLYEQYF
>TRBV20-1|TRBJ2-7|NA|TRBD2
TGCAGTGCTAAGGGACTAGCGATCGAGCAGTACTTC
CSAKGLAIEQYF
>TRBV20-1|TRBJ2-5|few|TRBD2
TGCAGTGCTAGCGGTGGCGGGGGGTCGTACCAAGAGACCCAGTACTTC
CSASGGGGSYQETQYF
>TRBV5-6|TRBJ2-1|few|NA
TGTGCCAGCAGATTTACACGACGGTCAAATGAGCAGTTCTTC
CASRFTRRSNEQFF
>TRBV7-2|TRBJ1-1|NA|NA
TGTGCCAGCAGCAAAGGACACTACACTGAAGCTTTCTTT
CASSKGHYTEAFF
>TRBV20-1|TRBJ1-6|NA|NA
TGCAGTGCTCGAGAGGTGGTTGCGTTCAGTTTTACCTCACCCCTCCACTTT
CSAREVVAFSFTSPLHF
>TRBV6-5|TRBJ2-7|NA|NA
TGTGCCAGCAGTCCCTACCCTATCGGGACCGCCTACGAGCAGTACTTC
CASSPYPIGTAYEQYF
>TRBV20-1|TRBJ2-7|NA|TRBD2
TGCAGTGCTAGAGGGGCTAGCGGGAGCTACGAGCAGTACTTC
CSARGASGSYEQYF
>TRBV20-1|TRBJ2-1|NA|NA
TGCAGTGCTAGATGGGACCGAACAAACAATGAGCAGTTCTTC
CSARWDRTNNEQFF
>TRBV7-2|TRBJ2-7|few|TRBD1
TGTGCCAGCAGCTTGACAGGGGGCGTGCAGTACTTC
CASSLTGGVQYF
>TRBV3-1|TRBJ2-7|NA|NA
TGTGCCAGCAGGCCCGGGGCCGGTGAGCAGTACTTC
CASRPGAGEQYF
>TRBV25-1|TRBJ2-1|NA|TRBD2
TGTGCCAGCAGTGAGGGACTAGCGGGAGACTATGAGCAGTTCTTC
CASSEGLAGDYEQFF
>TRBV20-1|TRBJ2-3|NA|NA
TGCAGTGCTGTAACCGGGACTTTACGCACAGATACGCAGTATTTT
CSAVTGTLRTDTQYF
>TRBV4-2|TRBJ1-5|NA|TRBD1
TGTGCCAGCAGCCAAGGGAACAGGGGCCTGACGGGCAATCAGCCCCAGCATTTT
CASSQGNRGLTGNQPQHF
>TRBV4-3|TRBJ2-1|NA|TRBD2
TGCGCCAGCAGCCAAGAGCAAGGAGGGACTAGCGGGAGGGCCGAGCAGTTCTTC
CASSQEQGGTSGRAEQFF
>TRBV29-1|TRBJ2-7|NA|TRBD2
TGCAGCGTTTTAGCCGGGAGGGCCTCCTACGAGCAGTACTTC
CSVLAGRASYEQYF
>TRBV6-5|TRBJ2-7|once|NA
TGTGCCAGCAGTTCTGTAGGCAGGACCTACGAGCAGTACTTC
CASSSVGRTYEQYF
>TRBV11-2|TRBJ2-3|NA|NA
TGTGCCAGCAGCTGGGTGGGCATCCGCACAGATACGCAGTATTTT
CASSWVGIRTDTQYF
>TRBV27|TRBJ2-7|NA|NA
TGTGCCAGCAGTTCTAACCGACGACTCTCCTACGAGCAGTACTTC
CASSSNRRLSYEQYF
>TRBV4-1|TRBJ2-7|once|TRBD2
TGCGCCAGCAGCTCACTAGCGGCGGTAGGTTGCGAGCAGTACTTC
CASSSLAAVGCEQYF
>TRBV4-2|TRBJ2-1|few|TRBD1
TGTGCCAGCAGCCAAGCTAGACAGGGTAGGGAAATACAGTTCTTC
CASSQARQGREIQFF
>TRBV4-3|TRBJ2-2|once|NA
TGCGCCAGCAGCCGGCAAGTGCTAGGCCCAGGTTACACCGGGGAGCTGTTTTTT
CASSRQVLGPGYTGELFF
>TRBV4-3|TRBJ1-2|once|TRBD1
TGCGCCAGCAGCCATAGACAGGGTACTAACTATGGCTACACCTTC
CASSHRQGTNYGYTF
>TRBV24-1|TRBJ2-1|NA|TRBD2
TGTGCCACCAGTGATACCGGGACTAGCGGGAGTCGGTGGAATGAGCAGTTCTTC
CATSDTGTSGSRWNEQFF
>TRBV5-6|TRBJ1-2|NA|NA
TGTGCCAACAGCTTGGTGGACGGAAATTATGGCTACACCTTC
CANSLVDGNYGYTF
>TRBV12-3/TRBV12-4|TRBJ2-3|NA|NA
TGTGCCAGTCAGGATCCCCCGTTCGAAGGGCAGTATTTT
CASQDPPFEGQYF
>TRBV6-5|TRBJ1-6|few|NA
TGTGCCAGCAGTGTAGGGGCCCGTATTAATTCACCCCTCCACTTT
CASSVGARINSPLHF
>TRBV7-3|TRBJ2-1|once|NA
TGTGCCAGCAGCTTAATGTCTACGGGACTGGGATCCTACAATGAGCAGTTCTTC
CASSLMSTGLGSYNEQFF
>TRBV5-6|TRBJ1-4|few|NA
TGTGCCAGCAGCTTGGACCCGTTGAGCTTGACAGAAGAAAAACTGTTTTTT
CASSLDPLSLTEEKLFF
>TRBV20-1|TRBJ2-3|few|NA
TGCAGTGCTAGGGTCCCCACAGATACGCAGTATTTT
CSARVPTDTQYF
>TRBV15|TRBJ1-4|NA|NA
TGTGCCACCAGCGGCCTAAGTGCCACTAATGAAGAACTGTTTTTT
CATSGLSATNEELFF
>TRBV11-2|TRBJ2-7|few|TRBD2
TGTGCCAGCAGCTCAAGTTGGGTAGCGGGCTACGAGCAGTACTTC
CASSSSWVAGYEQYF
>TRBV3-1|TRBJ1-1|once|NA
TGTGCCAGCAGCCAAGGGCCGGCGAACACTGAAGCTTTCTTT
CASSQGPANTEAFF
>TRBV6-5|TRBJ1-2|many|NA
TGTGCCAGCAGTTACTCGACGGGGAGGACTAACTATGGCTACACCTTC
CASSYSTGRTNYGYTF
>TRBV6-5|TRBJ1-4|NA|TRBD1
TGTGCCAGCAGTTATGGACAGGGGGCGGGGGAGAATGAAAAACTGTTTTTT
CASSYGQGAGENEKLFF
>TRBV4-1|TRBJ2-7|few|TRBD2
TGCGCCAGCAGCCGAGACGTCGGACTAGCGGGGTACGAGCAGTACTTC
CASSRDVGLAGYEQYF
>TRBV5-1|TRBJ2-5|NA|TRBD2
TGCGCCAGCAGACCCGCTAGCGGGACTGAGACCCAGTACTTC
CASRPASGTETQYF
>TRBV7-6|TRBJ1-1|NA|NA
TGTGCCAGCAGCTTAGCGAGGGGGATGAACACTGAAGCTTTCTTT
CASSLARGMNTEAFF
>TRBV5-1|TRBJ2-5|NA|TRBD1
TGCGCCAGCAGCTTGAGGGGGCAAAGCCAAGAGACCCGGTACTTC
CASSLRGQSQETRYF
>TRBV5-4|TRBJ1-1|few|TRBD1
TGTGCCAGCAGCCCGGGACAGACCTACCTGAACACTGAAGCTTTCTTT
CASSPGQTYLNTEAFF
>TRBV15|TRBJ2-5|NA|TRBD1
TGTGCCACCAGCAGAGATTATATCGTGATCCGGGACAGGGGCGGTAATGAGCAGTACTTC
CATSRDYIVIRDRGGNEQYF
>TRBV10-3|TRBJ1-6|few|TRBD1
TGTGCCATCAGTGTAAGGGAGACAGGGAGGTCACCCCTCCACTTT
CAISVRETGRSPLHF
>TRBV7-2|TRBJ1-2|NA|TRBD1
TGTGCCAGCAGCTTAGCGACAGGGTGGAGCGGCTACACCTTC
CASSLATGWSGYTF
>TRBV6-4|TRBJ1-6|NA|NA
TGTGACAGCAGTGGACAAATGAATTCACCCCTCCACTTT
CDSSGQMNSPLHF
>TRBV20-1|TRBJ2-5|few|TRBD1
TGCAGCCCTAAAGGGGGCGCGGGAGAGACCCAGTACTTC
CSPKGGAGETQYF